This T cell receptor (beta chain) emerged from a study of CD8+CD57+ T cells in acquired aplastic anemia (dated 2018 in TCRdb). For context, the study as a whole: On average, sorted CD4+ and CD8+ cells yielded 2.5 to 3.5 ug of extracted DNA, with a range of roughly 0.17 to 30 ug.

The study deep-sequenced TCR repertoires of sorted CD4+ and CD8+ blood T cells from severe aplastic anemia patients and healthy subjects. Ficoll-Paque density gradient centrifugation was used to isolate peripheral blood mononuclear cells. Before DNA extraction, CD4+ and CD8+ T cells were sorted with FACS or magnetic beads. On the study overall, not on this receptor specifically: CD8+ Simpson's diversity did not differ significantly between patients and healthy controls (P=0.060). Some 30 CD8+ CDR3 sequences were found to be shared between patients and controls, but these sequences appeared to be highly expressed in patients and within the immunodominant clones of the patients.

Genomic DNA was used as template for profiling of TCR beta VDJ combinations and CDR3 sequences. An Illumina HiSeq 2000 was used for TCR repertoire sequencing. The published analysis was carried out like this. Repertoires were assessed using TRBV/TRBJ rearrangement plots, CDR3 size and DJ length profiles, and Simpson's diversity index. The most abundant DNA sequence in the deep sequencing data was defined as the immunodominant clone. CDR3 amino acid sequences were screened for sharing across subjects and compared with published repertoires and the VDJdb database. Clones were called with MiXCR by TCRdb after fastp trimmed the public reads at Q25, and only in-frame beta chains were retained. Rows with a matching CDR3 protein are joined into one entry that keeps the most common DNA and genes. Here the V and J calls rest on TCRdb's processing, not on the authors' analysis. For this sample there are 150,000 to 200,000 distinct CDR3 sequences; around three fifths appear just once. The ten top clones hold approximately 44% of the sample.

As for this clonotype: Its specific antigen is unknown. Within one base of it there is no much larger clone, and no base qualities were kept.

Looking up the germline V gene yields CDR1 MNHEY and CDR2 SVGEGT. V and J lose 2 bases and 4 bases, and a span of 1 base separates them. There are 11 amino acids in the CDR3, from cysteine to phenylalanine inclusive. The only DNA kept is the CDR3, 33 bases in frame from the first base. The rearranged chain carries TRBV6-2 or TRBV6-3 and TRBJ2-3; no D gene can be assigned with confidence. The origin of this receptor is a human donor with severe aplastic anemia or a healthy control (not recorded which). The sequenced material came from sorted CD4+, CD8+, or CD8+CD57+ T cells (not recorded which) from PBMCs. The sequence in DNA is TGTGCCAGCAGTTACCCAGATACGCAGTATTTT. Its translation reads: CASSYPDTQYF.